This T cell receptor (beta chain) was sequenced for a study of PD-L1 blockade in urothelial cancer. At the level of the study: Patients had been given 0 to 3 earlier chemotherapy regimens.

CDR1 and CDR2 from the germline V gene are KGHSH and LQKENI. The CDR3 runs to 16 residues. V was pared by 3 bases and J by 7 bases, with 11 bases of the junction left unmatched. Study-wide findings and caveats: Each patient contributed one FFPE tumor sample, not taken right before treatment.

Regarding this clone: Its antigen is currently unknown.

The assay was immunoSEQ multiplex PCR, and TCRdb's table has in-frame clones only and misses some. The repertoire holds 35,000 to 45,000 clones, with roughly a third as singletons. The origin of this receptor is a man between 60 and 75 years old with urothelial cancer. J is TRBJ1-1 and V is TRBV18, with 10 bases that match TRBD1. Sequencing used tumor tissue, obtained before atezolizumab (anti-PD-L1) treatment. The CDR3 DNA sequence: TGTGCCAGCTCACCCACCCGGACAGGGGGAGACAGTGAAGCTTTCTTT. It codes for CASSPTRTGGDSEAFF.